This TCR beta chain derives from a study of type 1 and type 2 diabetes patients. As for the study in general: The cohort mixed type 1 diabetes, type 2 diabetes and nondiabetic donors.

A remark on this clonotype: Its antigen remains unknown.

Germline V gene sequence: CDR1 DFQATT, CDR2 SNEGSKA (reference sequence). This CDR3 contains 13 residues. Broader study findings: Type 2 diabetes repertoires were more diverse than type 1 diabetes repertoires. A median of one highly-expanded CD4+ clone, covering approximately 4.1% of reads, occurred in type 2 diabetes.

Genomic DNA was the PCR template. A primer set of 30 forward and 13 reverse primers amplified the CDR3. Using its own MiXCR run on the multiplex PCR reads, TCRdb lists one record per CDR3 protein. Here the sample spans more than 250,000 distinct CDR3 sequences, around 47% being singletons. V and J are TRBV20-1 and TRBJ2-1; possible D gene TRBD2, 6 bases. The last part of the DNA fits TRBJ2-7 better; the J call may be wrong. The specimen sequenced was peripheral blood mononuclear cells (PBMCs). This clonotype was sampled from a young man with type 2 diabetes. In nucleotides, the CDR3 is TGCAGTGCTACTCCGGGACTGCCGTACGAGCAGTACTTC. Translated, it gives CSATPGLPYEQYF.